This TCR beta chain stems from a study of blood T cell repertoires in COVID-19. Germline V gene sequence: CDR1 MGHRA, CDR2 YSYEKL. Trimming stripped 2 bases from V and 4 bases from J, with 9 bases between. CDR3 length: 14 amino acids. Some clones are missing from TCRdb's copy, which holds only in-frame ones; the method was immunoSEQ multiplex PCR. This repertoire shows some 240,000 clones, around 83% found once; its top ten account for around 9.9%. This clonotype originated in a woman of 80 years or more with acute or convalescent COVID-19. The sample taken for sequencing was peripheral blood. The genes are TRBV4-1 and TRBJ1-5, with D possibly matching TRBD1 (5 bases). The CDR3 reads CASSQPGLNQPQHF. The CDR3, as DNA: TGCGCCAGCAGCCAACCGGGACTGAATCAGCCCCAGCATTTT.